This T cell receptor (beta chain) was recovered during a study of vaccination and CD4 T cells after COVID-19. Study-wide points: Spike mono-reactivity was evident in 304 of the 307 vaccine-specific clones derived from convalescent patients.

Worth noting for this clonotype: Its antigen remains unidentified.

Treatment indicated: approximately 9-day PBMC culture with coronavirus spike peptide pools or control peptides (ViraFEST assay). Trimming cost V 6 bases and J 0 bases; bases outside gene matches: 13. Germline V gene lookup returns CDR1 LNHDA and CDR2 SQIVND (reference sequence). The CDR3 is 18 amino acids. Oncomine TCR Beta short-read sequencing was applied to DNA from cultured CD4+ T cells. A single record per CDR3 protein comes from TCRdb applying MiXCR to the PCR reads. The table lists roughly 18,000 distinct CDR3 sequences, around 45% of them singletons. This chain connects TRBV19 to TRBJ1-5; 8 positions agree with TRBD1. The sequencing sample was made of CD4+ T cells from blood, cultured in vitro. The clonotype originates from a human donor who had recovered from COVID-19. CDR3 bases: TGTGCCAGTAGCCCCCTTCCCGGGACAGGCAATAGCAATCAGCCCCAGCATTTT. Encoded protein: CASSPLPGTGNSNQPQHF.